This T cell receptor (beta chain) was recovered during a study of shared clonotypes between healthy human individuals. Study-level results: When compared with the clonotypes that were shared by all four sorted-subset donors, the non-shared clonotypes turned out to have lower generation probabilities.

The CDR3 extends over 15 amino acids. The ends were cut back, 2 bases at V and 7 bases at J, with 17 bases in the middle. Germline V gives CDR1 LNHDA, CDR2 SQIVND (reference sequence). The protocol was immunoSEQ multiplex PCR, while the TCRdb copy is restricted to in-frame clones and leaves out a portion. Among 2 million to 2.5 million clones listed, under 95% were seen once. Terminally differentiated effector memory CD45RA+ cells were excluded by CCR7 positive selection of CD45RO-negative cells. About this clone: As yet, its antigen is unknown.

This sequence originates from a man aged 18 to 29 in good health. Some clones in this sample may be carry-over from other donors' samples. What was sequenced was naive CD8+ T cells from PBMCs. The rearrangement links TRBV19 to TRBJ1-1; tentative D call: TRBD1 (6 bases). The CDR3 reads CASSIRGPNGGEAFF. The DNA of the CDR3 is TGTGCCAGTAGTATACGGGGGCCGAATGGAGGTGAAGCTTTCTTT.